The sequence of this T cell receptor beta chain was determined in a study of OX40 agonist ivuxolimab in advanced cancers. Trimming took 0 bases from V and 6 from J, leaving 3 bases between them. Per the germline V gene, CDR1 is DFQATT and CDR2 is SNEGSKA (reference sequence). This CDR3 contains 11 residues. The method was immunoSEQ multiplex PCR; TCRdb's version includes in-frame clones alone and lacks a portion of them. Of around 30,000 clones in the sample, roughly 92% were seen once. The TCR comes from an adult with an advanced solid tumor such as melanoma, head and neck, liver or kidney cancer. Sequenced material: CD4+ or CD8+ T cells sorted from blood, taken in a trial of the OX40 agonist ivuxolimab. The J gene is TRBJ2-1, the V gene TRBV20-1; the D is unclear. The CDR3 region is CSARDLNEQFF. Here the CDR3 DNA reads TGCAGTGCTAGAGATCTCAATGAGCAGTTCTTC.